The TCR beta chain under discussion was sequenced for a study of T cell clones after liver transplantation. Details on this clone: The antigen remains undetermined.

Sequenced by immunoSEQ multiplex PCR; TCRdb stores in-frame clones only, minus some. The sample has tens of thousands of clones; about four fifths are singletons. Study-wide results and limits: Graft donor-reactive T cells may have migrated into the graft rather than being deleted. Small, mixed patient groups and varying post-transplant times limit these conclusions.

The receptor's source is a human patient who received a liver transplant. Some T cells may trace back to the graft donor. The sample consisted of CD8+ T cells from blood, taken around 4.5 years after liver transplant.

The DNA of the CDR3 is TGTGCCAGCAGCGGGACAGGCATCTATGGCTACACCTTC. It translates to CASSGTGIYGYTF. The chain carries TRBV7-9 and TRBJ1-2; 8 positions agree with TRBD1. The CDR3 length is 13 residues. Germline CDR1 and CDR2: SEHNR and FQNEAQ (reference sequence). J was trimmed by 4 bases and V by 5 bases; bases with no gene match: 3.